These T cell receptor beta chains were read from a single sample in a study of cytomegalovirus exposure and HLA in healthy donors. This table comes from immunoSEQ multiplex PCR, and its TCRdb copy is limited to in-frame clones, with some not included. The sample shows 100,000 to 150,000 clones, about 80% of them seen only once. The sequenced sample consisted of PBMCs. The receptors stem from a man aged 18 to 29 in good health and CMV-seronegative. CDR3s include the opening cysteine and the closing phenylalanine or tryptophan. D genes are given only for firm matches. Clone size is shown for a subset of rows, as once, few, many or a class of expanded clone.

v_call: TRBV19; clone_size: once; d_call: .; j_call: TRBJ2-7; cdr3_nt: TGTGCCAGTAGTATTTCCGGTAGGACAACCGGCTCCTACGAGCAGTACTTC; cdr3_aa: CASSISGRTTGSYEQYF
v_call: TRBV9; clone_size: .; d_call: TRBD2; j_call: TRBJ2-7; cdr3_nt: TGTGCCAGCAGCGTAGAGGAACGGGGGGGAAGCGAGCAGTACTTC; cdr3_aa: CASSVEERGGSEQYF
v_call: TRBV11-2; clone_size: .; d_call: .; j_call: TRBJ2-3; cdr3_nt: TGTGCCAGCAGCCAGAGGACCGGGGGGCAGTATTTT; cdr3_aa: CASSQRTGGQYF
v_call: TRBV5-1; clone_size: .; d_call: TRBD1; j_call: TRBJ1-2; cdr3_nt: TGCGCCAGCAGCTTAGGACAGGGTGACTACGGCTACACCTTC; cdr3_aa: CASSLGQGDYGYTF
v_call: TRBV19; clone_size: .; d_call: TRBD1; j_call: TRBJ1-1; cdr3_nt: TGTGCCAGTCAACGACAGGGGAGGACTGAAGCTTTCTTT; cdr3_aa: CASQRQGRTEAFF
v_call: TRBV14; clone_size: .; d_call: .; j_call: TRBJ1-1; cdr3_nt: TGTGCCAGCAGGAAACAGGGATACACTGAAGCTTTCTTT; cdr3_aa: CASRKQGYTEAFF
v_call: TRBV19; clone_size: .; d_call: .; j_call: TRBJ1-2; cdr3_nt: TGTGCCAGTAGTATCTATGGGGGGTACGACTATGGCTACACCTTC; cdr3_aa: CASSIYGGYDYGYTF
v_call: TRBV4-2; clone_size: .; d_call: .; j_call: TRBJ1-2; cdr3_nt: TGTGCCAGCAGCCAAGATGCAGGGGACTATGGCTACACCTTC; cdr3_aa: CASSQDAGDYGYTF
v_call: TRBV6-6; clone_size: .; d_call: .; j_call: TRBJ2-7; cdr3_nt: TGTGCCAGCAGTTACTCGACGGGTTTAGTGCGCGAGCAGTACTTC; cdr3_aa: CASSYSTGLVREQYF
v_call: TRBV15; clone_size: .; d_call: .; j_call: TRBJ1-2; cdr3_nt: TGTGCCACCAGCAGAGGCGGTAAGGGGAGGCCCTATGGCTACACCTTC; cdr3_aa: CATSRGGKGRPYGYTF
v_call: TRBV5-8; clone_size: few; d_call: TRBD1; j_call: TRBJ2-7; cdr3_nt: TGTGCCAGCAGCGAGGACAGGGGGCGCTCCTACGAGCAGTACTTC; cdr3_aa: CASSEDRGRSYEQYF
v_call: TRBV2; clone_size: .; d_call: .; j_call: TRBJ1-1; cdr3_nt: TGTGCCAGCAAACCGGGACACATGAACACTGAAGCTTTCTTT; cdr3_aa: CASKPGHMNTEAFF
v_call: TRBV14; clone_size: .; d_call: TRBD1; j_call: TRBJ1-1; cdr3_nt: TGTGCCAGCAGCCCTACAGGGGGAGGGAACACTGAAGCTTTCTTT; cdr3_aa: CASSPTGGGNTEAFF
v_call: TRBV9; clone_size: .; d_call: TRBD2; j_call: TRBJ2-1; cdr3_nt: TGTGCCAGCAGTCTCGGCGGGGGGTACAATGAGCAGTTCTTC; cdr3_aa: CASSLGGGYNEQFF
v_call: TRBV29-1; clone_size: .; d_call: TRBD1; j_call: TRBJ1-1; cdr3_nt: TGCAGCGTTCAGCAGGGGGCTTCCCGTGCGAAAGCTTTCTTT; cdr3_aa: CSVQQGASRAKAFF
v_call: TRBV6-5; clone_size: .; d_call: .; j_call: TRBJ1-2; cdr3_nt: TGTGCCAGCAGTCCGTTGCAGGGGAGCTATGGCTACACCTTC; cdr3_aa: CASSPLQGSYGYTF
v_call: TRBV19; clone_size: .; d_call: TRBD1; j_call: TRBJ2-4; cdr3_nt: TGTGCCAGTACCTCGACAGGGCCCTTGACCAAAAACATTCAGTACTTC; cdr3_aa: CASTSTGPLTKNIQYF
v_call: TRBV6-1; clone_size: .; d_call: .; j_call: TRBJ2-1; cdr3_nt: TGTGCCAGCAGTGAAAGGAGTGAGCAGTTCTTC; cdr3_aa: CASSERSEQFF
v_call: TRBV7-3; clone_size: once; d_call: .; j_call: TRBJ1-2; cdr3_nt: TGTGCCAGCAGCTTCTACTCAGGGGAAGGCTACACCTTC; cdr3_aa: CASSFYSGEGYTF
v_call: TRBV6-5; clone_size: once; d_call: .; j_call: TRBJ2-5; cdr3_nt: TGTGCCAGCCGTTTCGGGAGCGGCTCGGGGGAGCAGTACTTC; cdr3_aa: CASRFGSGSGEQYF
v_call: TRBV11-3; clone_size: .; d_call: .; j_call: TRBJ2-1; cdr3_nt: TGTGCCAGCAGCTTAAACAGGCTGGGGAGGAATGAGCAGTTCTTC; cdr3_aa: CASSLNRLGRNEQFF
v_call: TRBV6-1; clone_size: .; d_call: .; j_call: TRBJ2-2; cdr3_nt: TGTGCCAGCAGTGAAGCGCAAGTCCAGGGTACCGGGGAGCTGTTTTTT; cdr3_aa: CASSEAQVQGTGELFF
v_call: TRBV7-9; clone_size: .; d_call: TRBD2; j_call: TRBJ2-1; cdr3_nt: TGTGCCAGCAGCCCTCGGACTAGCGGGGTCTACAATGAGCAGTTCTTC; cdr3_aa: CASSPRTSGVYNEQFF
v_call: TRBV19; clone_size: .; d_call: TRBD1; j_call: TRBJ1-1; cdr3_nt: TGTGCCAGTAGTATCGGACAGGGGAGAGAGGCTTTCTTT; cdr3_aa: CASSIGQGREAFF
v_call: TRBV7-8; clone_size: .; d_call: .; j_call: TRBJ1-6; cdr3_nt: TGTGCCAGCAGCTCCACGGGCGGAGGACCCCTCCACTTT; cdr3_aa: CASSSTGGGPLHF
v_call: TRBV7-2; clone_size: .; d_call: TRBD1; j_call: TRBJ1-5; cdr3_nt: TGTGCCAGCAGCTTAACAGGGGGCGGTCAGCCCCAGCATTTT; cdr3_aa: CASSLTGGGQPQHF
v_call: TRBV6-5; clone_size: few; d_call: TRBD1; j_call: TRBJ1-1; cdr3_nt: TGTGCCAGCAGTGAACAGGGGCAGAACACTGAAGCTTTCTTT; cdr3_aa: CASSEQGQNTEAFF
v_call: TRBV7-9; clone_size: .; d_call: .; j_call: TRBJ1-6; cdr3_nt: TGTGCCAGCAGCTTAGGGATATCGGGTAATTCACCCCTCCACTTT; cdr3_aa: CASSLGISGNSPLHF
v_call: TRBV10-3; clone_size: .; d_call: TRBD1; j_call: TRBJ2-1; cdr3_nt: TGTGCCATCACGGGACAGGGGATCAATGAGCAGTTCTTC; cdr3_aa: CAITGQGINEQFF
v_call: TRBV5-4; clone_size: .; d_call: .; j_call: TRBJ1-5; cdr3_nt: TGTGCCAGCAGCTTTGAGCCTAATCAGCCCCAGCATTTT; cdr3_aa: CASSFEPNQPQHF
v_call: TRBV11-2; clone_size: .; d_call: .; j_call: TRBJ2-5; cdr3_nt: TGTGCCAGCAGCTTCGGTCTCGGGGGAATGTACCAAGAGACCCAGTACTTC; cdr3_aa: CASSFGLGGMYQETQYF